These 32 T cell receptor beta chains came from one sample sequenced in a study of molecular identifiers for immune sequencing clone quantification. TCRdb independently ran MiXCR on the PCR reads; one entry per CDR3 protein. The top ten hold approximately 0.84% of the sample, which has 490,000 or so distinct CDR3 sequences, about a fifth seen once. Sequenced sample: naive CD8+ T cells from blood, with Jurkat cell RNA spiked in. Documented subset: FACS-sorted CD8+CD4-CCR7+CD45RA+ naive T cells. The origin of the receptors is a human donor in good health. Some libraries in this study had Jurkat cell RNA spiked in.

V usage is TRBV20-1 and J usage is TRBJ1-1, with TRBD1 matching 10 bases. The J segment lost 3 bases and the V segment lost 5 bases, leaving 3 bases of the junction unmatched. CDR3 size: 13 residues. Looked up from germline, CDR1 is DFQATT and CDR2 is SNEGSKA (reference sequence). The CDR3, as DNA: TGCAGTGCTTCAGGACAGGGGGACACTGAAGCTTTCTTT. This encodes CSASGQGDTEAFF.

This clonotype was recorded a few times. CDR3 protein: CSAEAGTHSYEQYF. In nucleotides, the CDR3 is TGCAGTGCTGAAGCCGGGACTCACTCCTACGAGCAGTACTTC. This chain uses TRBV20-1 with TRBJ2-7; maybe TRBD2 (6 bases). The CDR3 extends over 14 amino acids. V dropped 5 bases and J dropped 0 bases, with 14 bases sitting between them. CDR1 DFQATT and CDR2 SNEGSKA come from the germline V gene (reference sequence).

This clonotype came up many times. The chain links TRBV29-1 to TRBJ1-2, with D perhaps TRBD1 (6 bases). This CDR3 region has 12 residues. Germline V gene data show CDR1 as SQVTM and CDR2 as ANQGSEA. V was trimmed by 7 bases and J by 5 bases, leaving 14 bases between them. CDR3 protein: CSAPDRSYGYTF. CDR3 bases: TGCAGCGCCCCCGACAGGTCTTATGGCTACACCTTC.

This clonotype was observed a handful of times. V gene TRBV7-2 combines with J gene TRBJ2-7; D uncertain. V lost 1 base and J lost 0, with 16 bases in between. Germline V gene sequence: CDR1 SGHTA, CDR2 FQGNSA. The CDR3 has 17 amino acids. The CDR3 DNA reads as TGTGCCAGCAGCTTAGGCCTCCAAGGGTGGGTCTCCTACGAGCAGTACTTC. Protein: CASSLGLQGWVSYEQYF.

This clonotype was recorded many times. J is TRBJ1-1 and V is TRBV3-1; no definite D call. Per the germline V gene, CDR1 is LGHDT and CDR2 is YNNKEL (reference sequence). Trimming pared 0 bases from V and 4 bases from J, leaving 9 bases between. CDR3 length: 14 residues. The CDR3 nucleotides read TGTGCCAGCAGCCAAGAATGGGTCGGCACTGAAGCTTTCTTT. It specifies CASSQEWVGTEAFF.

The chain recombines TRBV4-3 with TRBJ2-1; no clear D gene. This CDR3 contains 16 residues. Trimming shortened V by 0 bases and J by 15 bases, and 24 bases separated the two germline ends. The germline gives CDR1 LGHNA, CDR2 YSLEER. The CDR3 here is CASSQEFRDYPGNRFF. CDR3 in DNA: TGCGCCAGCAGCCAAGAATTTAGGGATTATCCCGGCAATCGGTTCTTC.

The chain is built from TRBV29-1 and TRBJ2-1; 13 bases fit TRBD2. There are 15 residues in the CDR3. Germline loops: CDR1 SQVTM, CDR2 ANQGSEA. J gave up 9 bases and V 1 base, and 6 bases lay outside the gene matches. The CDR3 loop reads CSVEAGLAGISEQFF. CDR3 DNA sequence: TGCAGCGTTGAAGCGGGACTAGCGGGGATTAGTGAGCAGTTCTTC.

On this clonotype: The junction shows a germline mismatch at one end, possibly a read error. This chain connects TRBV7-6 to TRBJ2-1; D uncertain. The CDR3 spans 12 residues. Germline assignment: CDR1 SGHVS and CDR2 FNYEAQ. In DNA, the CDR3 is TGCGCCAGCAGCTTATGGGCCAATGATCAGTTCTTC. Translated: CASSLWANDQFF.

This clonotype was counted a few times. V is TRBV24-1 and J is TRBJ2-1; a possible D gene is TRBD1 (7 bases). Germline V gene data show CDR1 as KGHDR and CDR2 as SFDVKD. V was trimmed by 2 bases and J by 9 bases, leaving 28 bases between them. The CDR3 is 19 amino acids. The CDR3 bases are TGTGCCACCAGTGATTCAACAGGCGGGGAGCGGACAGGTTTGAGTGAGCAGTTCTTC. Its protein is CATSDSTGGERTGLSEQFF.

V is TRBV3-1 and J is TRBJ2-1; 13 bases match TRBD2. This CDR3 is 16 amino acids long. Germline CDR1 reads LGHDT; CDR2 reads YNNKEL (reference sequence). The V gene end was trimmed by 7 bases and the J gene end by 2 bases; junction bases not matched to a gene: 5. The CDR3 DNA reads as TGTGCCAGCACGACTAGCGGGGGGCCTACCTACAATGAGCAGTTCTTC. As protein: CASTTSGGPTYNEQFF.

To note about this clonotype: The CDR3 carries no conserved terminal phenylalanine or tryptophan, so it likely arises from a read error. CDR3 loop: CASSLGADPVAFL. In DNA form, the CDR3 reads TGTGCCAGCAGCTTAGGGGCAGACCCCGTCGCTTTCCTT. The chain combines TRBV7-2 with TRBJ1-1, with no clear D. This CDR3 has 13 amino acids. In germline, CDR1 is SGHTA, CDR2 FQGNSA. With 1 base removed from V and 11 bases from J, the gap between germline ends came to 14 bases.

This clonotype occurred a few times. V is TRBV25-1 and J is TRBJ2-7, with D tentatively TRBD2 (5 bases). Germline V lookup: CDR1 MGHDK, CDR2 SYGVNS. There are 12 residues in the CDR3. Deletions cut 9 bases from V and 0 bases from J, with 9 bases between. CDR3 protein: CASISGSYEQYF. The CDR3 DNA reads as TGTGCCAGTATAAGCGGCTCCTACGAGCAGTACTTC.

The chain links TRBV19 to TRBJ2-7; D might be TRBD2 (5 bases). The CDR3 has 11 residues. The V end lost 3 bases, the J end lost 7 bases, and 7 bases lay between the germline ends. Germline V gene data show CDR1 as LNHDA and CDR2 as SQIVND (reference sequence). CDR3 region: CASSIGEEQYF. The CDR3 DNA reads TGTGCCAGTAGTATCGGGGAAGAGCAGTACTTC.

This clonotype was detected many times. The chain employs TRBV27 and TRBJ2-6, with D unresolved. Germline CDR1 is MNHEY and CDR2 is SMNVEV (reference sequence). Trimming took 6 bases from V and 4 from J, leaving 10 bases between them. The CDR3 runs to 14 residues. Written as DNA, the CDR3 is TGTGCCAGCAGCTTAGGGTCCGGGGCCAACGTCCTGACTTTC. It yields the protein CASSLGSGANVLTF.

Written as DNA, the CDR3 is TGTGCCAGCAGCCCTCCCGGCAGTGTGAACACTGAAGCTTTCTTT. Protein sequence: CASSPPGSVNTEAFF. The rearrangement links TRBV7-9 to TRBJ1-1; D gene unclear. CDR1 is SEHNR, CDR2 FQNEAQ, per germline (reference sequence). V was cut by 5 bases and J by 0 bases, with 13 bases left in between. The length of the CDR3 is 15 residues.

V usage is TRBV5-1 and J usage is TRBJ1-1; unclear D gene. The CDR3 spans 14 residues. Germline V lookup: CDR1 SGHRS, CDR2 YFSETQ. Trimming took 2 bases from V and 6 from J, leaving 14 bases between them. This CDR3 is CASSLGRTVPEAFF. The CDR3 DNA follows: TGCGCCAGCAGCTTAGGGCGGACCGTTCCTGAAGCTTTCTTT.

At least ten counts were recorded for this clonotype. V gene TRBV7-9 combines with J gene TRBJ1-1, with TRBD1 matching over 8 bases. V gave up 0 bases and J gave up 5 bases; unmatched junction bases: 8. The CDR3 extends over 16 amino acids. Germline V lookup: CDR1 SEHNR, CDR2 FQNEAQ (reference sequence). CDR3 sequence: CASSLAPYTGGTEAFF. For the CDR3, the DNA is TGTGCCAGCAGCTTAGCGCCGTATACAGGGGGGACTGAAGCTTTCTTT.

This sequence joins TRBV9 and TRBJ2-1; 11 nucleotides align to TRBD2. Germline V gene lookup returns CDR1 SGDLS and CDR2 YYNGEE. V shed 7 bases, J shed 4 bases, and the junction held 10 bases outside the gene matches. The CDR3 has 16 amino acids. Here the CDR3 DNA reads TGTGCCAGCTCCCCTGAGGGGACTAGCGGTTACAATGAGCAGTTCTTC. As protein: CASSPEGTSGYNEQFF.

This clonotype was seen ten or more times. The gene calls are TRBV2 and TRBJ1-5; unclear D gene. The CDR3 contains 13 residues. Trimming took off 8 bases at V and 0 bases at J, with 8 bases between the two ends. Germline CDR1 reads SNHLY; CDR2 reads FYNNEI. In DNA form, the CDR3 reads TGTGCCAGCCTGCCGCCTAGCAATCAGCCCCAGCATTTT. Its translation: CASLPPSNQPQHF. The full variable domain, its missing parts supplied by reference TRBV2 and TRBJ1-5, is EPEVTQTPSHQVTQMGQEVILRCVPISNHLYFYWYRQILGQKVEFLVSFYNNEISEKSEIFDDQFSVERPDGSNFTLKIRSTKLEDSAMYFCASLPPSNQPQHFGDGTRLSIL.

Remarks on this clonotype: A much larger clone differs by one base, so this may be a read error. CDR3 residues: CASSGRDLAQYF. The CDR3 coding sequence is TGTGCCAGCAGCGGAAGGGACCTCGCGCAGTACTTC. J is TRBJ2-7 and V is TRBV7-9; D assignment may be TRBD1 or TRBD2 (5 bases each). This CDR3 spans 12 amino acids. The ends were cut back, 5 bases at V and 9 bases at J, with 14 bases in the middle. Germline CDR1 reads SEHNR; CDR2 reads FQNEAQ (reference sequence).

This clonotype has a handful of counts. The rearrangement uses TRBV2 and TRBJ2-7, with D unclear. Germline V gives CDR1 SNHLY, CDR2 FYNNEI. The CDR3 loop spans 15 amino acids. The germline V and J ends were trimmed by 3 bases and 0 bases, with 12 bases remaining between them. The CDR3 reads CASSDGRLYSYEQYF. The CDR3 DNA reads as TGTGCCAGCAGTGACGGACGTCTCTACTCCTACGAGCAGTACTTC.

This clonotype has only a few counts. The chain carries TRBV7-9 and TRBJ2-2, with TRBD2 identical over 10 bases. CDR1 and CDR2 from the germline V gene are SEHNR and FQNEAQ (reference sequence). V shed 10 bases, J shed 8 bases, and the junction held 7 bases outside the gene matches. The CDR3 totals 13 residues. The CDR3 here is CATGTSERGELFF. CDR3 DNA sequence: TGTGCCACCGGGACTAGCGAAAGAGGGGAGCTGTTTTTT.

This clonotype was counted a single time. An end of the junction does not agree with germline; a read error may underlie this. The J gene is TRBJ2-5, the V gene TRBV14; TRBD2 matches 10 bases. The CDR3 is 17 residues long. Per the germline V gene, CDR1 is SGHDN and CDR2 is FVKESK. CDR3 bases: TGTGCCAGCAGCCAAGACGACACTAGCGGGGCGGAAGAGGCCCAGTACTTC. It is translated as CASSQDDTSGAEEAQYF.

The CDR3 reads CASSFSGIEKLFF. The CDR3 DNA reads as TGTGCCAGCAGCTTCTCGGGGATCGAAAAACTGTTTTTT. The V and J genes are TRBV7-9 and TRBJ1-4, with D uncertain. V shed 3 bases and J shed 8 bases, with 10 bases lying between them. CDR3 length equals 13 residues. Per the germline V gene, CDR1 is SEHNR and CDR2 is FQNEAQ (reference sequence).

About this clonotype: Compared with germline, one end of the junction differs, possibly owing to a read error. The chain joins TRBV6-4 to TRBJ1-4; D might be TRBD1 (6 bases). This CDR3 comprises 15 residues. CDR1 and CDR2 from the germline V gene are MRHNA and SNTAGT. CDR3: CASSEPYRVGEKLLF. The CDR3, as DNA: TGTGCCAGCAGTGAGCCTTACAGGGTTGGGGAAAAACTGCTTTTT.

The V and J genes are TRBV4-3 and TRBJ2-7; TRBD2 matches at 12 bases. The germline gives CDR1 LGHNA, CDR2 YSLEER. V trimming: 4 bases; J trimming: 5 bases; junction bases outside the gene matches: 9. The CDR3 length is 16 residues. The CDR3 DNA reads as TGCGCCAGCAGCCGAGGGTCGACTAGCGGGAGCGACGAGCAGTACTTC. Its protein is CASSRGSTSGSDEQYF.

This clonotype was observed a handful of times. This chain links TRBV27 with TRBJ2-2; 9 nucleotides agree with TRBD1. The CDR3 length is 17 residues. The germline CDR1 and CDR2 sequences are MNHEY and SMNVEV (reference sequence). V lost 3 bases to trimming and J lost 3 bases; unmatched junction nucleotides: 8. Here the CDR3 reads CASSLRGRDRDTGELFF. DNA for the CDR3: TGTGCCAGCAGTTTGAGGGGACGGGACAGGGACACCGGGGAGCTGTTTTTT.

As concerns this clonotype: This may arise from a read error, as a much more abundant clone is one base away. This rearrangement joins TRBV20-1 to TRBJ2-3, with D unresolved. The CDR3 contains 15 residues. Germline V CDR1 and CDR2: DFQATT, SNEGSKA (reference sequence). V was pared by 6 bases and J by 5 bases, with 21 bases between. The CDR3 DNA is TGCAGTGCGCCTTCCCAGGCCTCGGCAGGAGATACGCAGTATTTT. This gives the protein CSAPSQASAGDTQYF.

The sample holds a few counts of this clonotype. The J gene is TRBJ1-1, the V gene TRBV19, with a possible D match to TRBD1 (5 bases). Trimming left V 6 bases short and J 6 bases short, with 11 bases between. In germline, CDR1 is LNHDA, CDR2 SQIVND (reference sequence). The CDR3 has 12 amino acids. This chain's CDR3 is CASRGGRAEAFF. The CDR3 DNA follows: TGTGCCAGTAGGGGGGGTCGTGCTGAAGCTTTCTTT. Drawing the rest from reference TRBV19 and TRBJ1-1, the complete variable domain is DGGITQSPKYLFRKEGQNVTLSCEQNLNHDAMYWYRQDPGQGLRLIYYSQIVNDFQKGDIAEGYSVSREKKESFPLTVTSAQKNPTAFYLCASRGGRAEAFFGQGTRLTVV.

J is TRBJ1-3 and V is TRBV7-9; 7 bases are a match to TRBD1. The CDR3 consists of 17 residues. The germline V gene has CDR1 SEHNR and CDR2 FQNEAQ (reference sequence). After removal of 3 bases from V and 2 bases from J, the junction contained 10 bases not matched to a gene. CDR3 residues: CASSLFSRGVTGNTIYF. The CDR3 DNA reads TGTGCCAGCAGCTTGTTCAGCAGGGGGGTCACTGGAAACACCATATATTTT.

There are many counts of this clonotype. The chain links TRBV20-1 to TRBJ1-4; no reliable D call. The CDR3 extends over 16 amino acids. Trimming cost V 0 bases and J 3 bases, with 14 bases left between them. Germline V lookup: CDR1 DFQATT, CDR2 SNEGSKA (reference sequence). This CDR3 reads CSARDRLLWANEKLFF. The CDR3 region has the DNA TGCAGTGCTAGAGACCGCCTTTTATGGGCTAATGAAAAACTGTTTTTT.

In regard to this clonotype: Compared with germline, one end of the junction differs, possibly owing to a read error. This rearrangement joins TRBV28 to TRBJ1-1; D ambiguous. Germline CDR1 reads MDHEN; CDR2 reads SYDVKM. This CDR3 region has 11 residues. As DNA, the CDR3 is TGTGCCAGCAGTAAGAACGCTGAAGCTTTCTTT. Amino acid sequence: CASSKNAEAFF.